The T cell receptor beta chain described here comes from a study of shared clonotypes between healthy human individuals. Trimming cost V 6 bases and J 11 bases; bases outside gene matches: 12. The CDR3 has 13 residues. Per the germline V gene, CDR1 is MNHEY and CDR2 is SMNVEV (reference sequence). Adult Caucasians living in Nashville, Tennessee made up all of the donors. Generated by immunoSEQ multiplex PCR, the TCRdb table keeps only in-frame clones and is missing some. The sample lists fewer than 650,000 clones, about 79% occurring once. Specimen: PBMCs. The TCR originated in a woman between 40 and 55 years old in good health. Some clones in this sample may be carry-over from other donors' samples. The chain joins TRBV27 to TRBJ1-1; 7 nucleotides align to TRBD1. In nucleotides, the CDR3 is TGTGCCAGCAGATTCTCTGACAGGGCGTTCGCTTTCTTT. This gives the protein CASRFSDRAFAFF.